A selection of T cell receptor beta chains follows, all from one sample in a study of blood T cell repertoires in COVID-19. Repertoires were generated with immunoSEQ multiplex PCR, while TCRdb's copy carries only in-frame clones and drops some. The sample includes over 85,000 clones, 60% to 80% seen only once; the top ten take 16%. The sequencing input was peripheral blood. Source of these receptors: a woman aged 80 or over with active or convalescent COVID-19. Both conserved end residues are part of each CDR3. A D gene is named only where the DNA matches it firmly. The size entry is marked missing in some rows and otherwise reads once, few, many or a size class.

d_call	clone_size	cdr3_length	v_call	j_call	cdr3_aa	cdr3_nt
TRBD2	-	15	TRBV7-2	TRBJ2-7	CASSAAPSGSYEQYF	TGTGCCAGCAGCGCGGCCCCTAGCGGGAGTTACGAGCAGTACTTC
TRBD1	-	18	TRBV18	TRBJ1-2	CASSDDHGFSGTVGGYTF	TGTGCCAGCTCAGACGACCATGGGTTTTCCGGGACAGTTGGTGGCTACACCTTC
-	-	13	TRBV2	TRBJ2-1	CASSESRYNEQFF	TGTGCCAGCAGTGAGTCGCGATACAATGAGCAGTTCTTC
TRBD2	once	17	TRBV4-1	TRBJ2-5	CASSQFTSGSIAETQYF	TGCGCCAGCAGCCAGTTTACTAGCGGGAGTATAGCGGAGACCCAGTACTTC
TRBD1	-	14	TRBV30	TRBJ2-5	CAWSQGGLQETQYF	TGTGCCTGGAGTCAAGGGGGCCTCCAAGAGACCCAGTACTTC
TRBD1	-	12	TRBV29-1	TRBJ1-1	CSGGGQGTEAFF	TGCAGCGGCGGCGGACAGGGGACTGAAGCTTTCTTT
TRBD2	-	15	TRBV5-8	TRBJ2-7	CASSQQAGAGYEQYF	TGTGCCAGCAGCCAACAAGCGGGAGCGGGGTACGAGCAGTACTTC
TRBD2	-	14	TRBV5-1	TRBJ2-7	CASRLWTSGDEQYF	TGCGCCAGCCGTCTGTGGACTAGCGGGGACGAGCAGTACTTC
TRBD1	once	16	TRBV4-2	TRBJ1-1	CASSQARGQIITEAFF	TGTGCCAGCAGCCAAGCCCGGGGACAGATTATCACTGAAGCTTTCTTT
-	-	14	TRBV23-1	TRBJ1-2	CASSQSSGSSLPHF	TGCGCCAGCAGTCAATCGAGCGGCAGCTCCTTACCCCACTTC
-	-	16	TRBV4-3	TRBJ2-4	CASSQDVGGTKNIQYF	TGCGCCAGCAGCCAAGATGTCGGGGGAACCAAAAACATTCAGTACTTC
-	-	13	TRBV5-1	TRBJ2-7	CASSLNREYEQYF	TGCGCCAGCAGCTTAAACAGGGAATACGAGCAGTACTTC
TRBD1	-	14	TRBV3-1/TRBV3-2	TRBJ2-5	CASSQAGQQETQYF	TGTGCCAGCAGCCAAGCGGGACAGCAAGAGACCCAGTACTTC
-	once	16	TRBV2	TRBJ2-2	CASSDNGGTNTGELFF	TGTGCCAGCAGTGATAACGGCGGGACTAACACCGGGGAGCTGTTTTTT
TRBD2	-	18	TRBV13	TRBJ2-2	CASSLTLAGRRYTGELFF	TGTGCCAGCAGCTTGACCCTAGCGGGCCGTCGATACACCGGGGAGCTGTTTTTT
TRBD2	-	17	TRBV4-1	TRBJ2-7	CASSQESTSGTSYEQYF	TGCGCCAGCAGCCAAGAATCTACTAGCGGGACATCCTACGAGCAGTACTTC
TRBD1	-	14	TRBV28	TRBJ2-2	CASSSGQGVRELFF	TGTGCCAGCAGTTCGGGACAGGGGGTTCGGGAGCTGTTTTTT
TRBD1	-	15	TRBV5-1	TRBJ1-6	CASSKGQGGISPLHF	TGCGCCAGCAGCAAGGGACAGGGGGGAATTTCACCCCTCCACTTT
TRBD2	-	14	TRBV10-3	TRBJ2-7	CATTTQREFYEQYF	TGTGCCACGACCACGCAGCGGGAGTTCTACGAGCAGTACTTC
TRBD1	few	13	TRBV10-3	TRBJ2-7	CAISGTEGYEQYF	TGTGCCATCAGCGGGACAGAAGGGTACGAGCAGTACTTC
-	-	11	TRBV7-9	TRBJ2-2	CASSLGTKLFF	TGTGCCAGCAGCTTAGGGACTAAGCTGTTTTTT
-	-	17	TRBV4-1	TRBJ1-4	CASSQVAALATNEKLFF	TGCGCCAGCAGCCAAGTGGCGGCACTTGCAACTAATGAAAAACTGTTTTTT
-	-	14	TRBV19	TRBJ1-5	CASSLRTANQPQHF	TGTGCCAGTAGTCTCCGGACAGCGAATCAGCCCCAGCATTTT
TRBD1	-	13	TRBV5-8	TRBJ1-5	CASSRGQGQPQHF	TGTGCCAGCAGCCGCGGACAGGGCCAGCCCCAGCATTTT
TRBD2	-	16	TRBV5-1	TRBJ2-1	CASSPGTSWKVGEQFF	TGCGCCAGCAGCCCCGGGACTAGTTGGAAAGTGGGTGAGCAGTTCTTC
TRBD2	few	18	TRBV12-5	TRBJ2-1	CASGPPGLAGGTYNEQFF	TGTGCTAGTGGTCCGCCGGGACTAGCGGGAGGTACCTACAATGAGCAGTTCTTC
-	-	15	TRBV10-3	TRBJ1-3	CAISERSAGGNTIYF	TGTGCCATCAGTGAGAGGTCTGCCGGGGGAAACACCATATATTTT
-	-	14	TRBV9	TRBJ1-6	CASSARLNNSPLHF	TGTGCCAGCAGCGCTCGACTGAATAATTCACCCCTCCACTTT
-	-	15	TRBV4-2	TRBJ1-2	CASSQTEEYSYGYTF	TGTGCCAGCAGCCAAACAGAAGAATACTCCTATGGCTACACCTTC
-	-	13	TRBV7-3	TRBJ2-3	CASSPTRGDTQYF	TGTGCCAGCAGCCCCACCCGGGGGGATACGCAGTATTTT
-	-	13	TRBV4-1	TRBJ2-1	CASSKTGTQERFF	TGCGCCAGCAGCAAAACCGGGACTCAAGAACGGTTCTTC
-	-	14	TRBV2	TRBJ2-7	CASHTQGTLYEQYF	TGTGCCAGTCACACACAGGGGACTTTGTACGAGCAGTACTTC
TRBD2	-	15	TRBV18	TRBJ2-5	CASSLRLAGEETQYF	TGTGCCAGCTCACTAAGACTAGCGGGAGAAGAGACCCAGTACTTC
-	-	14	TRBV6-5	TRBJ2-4	CASSYNREVNIQYF	TGTGCCAGCAGTTACAACCGCGAAGTCAACATTCAGTACTTC
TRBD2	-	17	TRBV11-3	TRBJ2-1	CASSLGSGRAGYNEQFF	TGTGCCAGCAGCTTAGGTAGCGGGAGGGCCGGTTACAATGAGCAGTTCTTC
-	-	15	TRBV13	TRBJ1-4	CASSLGLRVNEKLFF	TGTGCCAGCAGCTTAGGCCTCAGGGTAAATGAAAAACTGTTTTTT
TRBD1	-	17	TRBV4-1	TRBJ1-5	CASSQAGQGMGNQPQHF	TGCGCCAGCAGCCAAGCGGGACAGGGTATGGGCAATCAGCCCCAGCATTTT
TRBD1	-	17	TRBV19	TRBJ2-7	CASSISGPPRGPYEQYF	TGTGCCAGTAGTATTAGTGGCCCGCCCAGGGGGCCCTACGAGCAGTACTTC
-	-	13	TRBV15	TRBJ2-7	CATSRGATYEQYF	TGTGCCACCAGCAGGGGGGCCACCTACGAGCAGTACTTC
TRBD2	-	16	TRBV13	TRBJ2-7	CASSFGASGRSYEQYF	TGTGCCAGCAGCTTCGGGGCTAGCGGGAGAAGTTACGAGCAGTACTTC
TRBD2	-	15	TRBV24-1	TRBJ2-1	CATSDTSGSGNEQFF	TGTGCCACCAGTGATACTAGCGGGAGCGGCAATGAGCAGTTCTTC
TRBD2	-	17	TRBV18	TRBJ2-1	CASSPVASGPGYNEQFF	TGTGCCAGCTCACCTGTGGCTAGCGGGCCGGGATACAATGAGCAGTTCTTC
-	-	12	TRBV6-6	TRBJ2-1	CASSSRLNEQFF	TGTGCCAGCAGTTCCAGACTCAATGAGCAGTTCTTC
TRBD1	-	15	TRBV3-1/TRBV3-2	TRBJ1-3	CASRVTGGSGNTIYF	TGTGCCAGCAGAGTTACAGGGGGTTCTGGAAACACCATATATTTT
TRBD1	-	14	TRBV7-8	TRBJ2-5	CASSRGTGLETQYF	TGTGCCAGCAGCCGCGGGACAGGTTTAGAGACCCAGTACTTC
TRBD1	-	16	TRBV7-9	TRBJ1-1	CASSDRDRGRGTEAFF	TGTGCCAGCAGCGACCGGGACAGGGGGCGGGGTACTGAAGCTTTCTTT
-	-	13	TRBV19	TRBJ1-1	CASSLGDLNEAFF	TGTGCCAGTAGCTTAGGGGATTTGAATGAAGCTTTCTTT
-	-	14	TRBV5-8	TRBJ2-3	CASSPRAGTDTQYF	TGTGCCAGCAGCCCACGTGCGGGCACAGATACGCAGTATTTT
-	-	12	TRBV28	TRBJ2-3	CASSLPSDTQYF	TGTGCCAGCAGTTTACCGTCAGATACGCAGTATTTT
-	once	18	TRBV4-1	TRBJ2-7	CASSQEASGSGSSYEQYF	TGCGCCAGCAGCCAAGAAGCCTCGGGGTCCGGGAGCTCCTACGAGCAGTACTTC
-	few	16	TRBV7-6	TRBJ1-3	CASSLGGTRSGNTIYF	TGTGCCAGCAGCTTAGGCGGGACCCGCTCTGGAAACACCATATATTTT
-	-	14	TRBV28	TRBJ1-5	CASSFRYSNQPQHF	TGTGCCAGCAGTTTCAGGTATAGCAATCAGCCCCAGCATTTT
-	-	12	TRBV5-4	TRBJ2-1	CASSLTSNEQFF	TGTGCCAGCAGCTTGACTAGTAATGAGCAGTTCTTC
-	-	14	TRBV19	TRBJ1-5	CASSMNRLAQPQHF	TGTGCCAGTAGTATGAACAGGTTAGCCCAGCCCCAGCATTTT
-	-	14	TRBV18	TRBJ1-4	CASSHGQRNEKLFF	TGTGCCAGCTCACATGGACAGAGAAATGAAAAACTGTTTTTT